The source of this TCR beta chain is a study of blood T cell repertoires in COVID-19. At the level of the study: Sites across the United States, Italy and Spain contributed samples from acute and convalescent COVID-19.

Participant ages covered roughly 18 to 89 years across 20 to 30 US areas. Participants in the exposed group had met a COVID-19 case in the 2 weeks before joining the study. CDR1 is SNHLY and CDR2 is FYNNEI in the germline V gene. V lost 6 bases and J lost 3; bases outside the gene matches: 2. The CDR3 is made up of 12 amino acids. Generated by immunoSEQ multiplex PCR, the TCRdb table keeps only in-frame clones and is missing some. This table has 250,000 to 400,000 clones, roughly 85% appearing once. The J gene is TRBJ2-7, the V gene TRBV2, with TRBD1 matching over 7 bases. This TCR was sampled from a woman in her 30s who had been exposed to COVID-19. The sequenced sample was PBMCs or T cells enriched from blood (not recorded which). CDR3 in amino acids: CASRDRIYEQYF. CDR3 coding DNA: TGTGCCAGCAGGGACAGGATCTACGAGCAGTACTTC. Supplemented by reference TRBV2 and TRBJ2-7, the full variable domain reads EPEVTQTPSHQVTQMGQEVILRCVPISNHLYFYWYRQILGQKVEFLVSFYNNEISEKSEIFDDQFSVERPDGSNFTLKIRSTKLEDSAMYFCASRDRIYEQYFGPGTRLTVT.